Listed below are T cell receptor beta chains from one sample, sequenced in a study of cytomegalovirus exposure and HLA in healthy donors. This table comes from immunoSEQ multiplex PCR, and its TCRdb copy is limited to in-frame clones, with some not included. The table has roughly 120,000 clones, 60% to 85% seen once. The sequenced sample was PBMCs. The receptors here all came from a woman aged 55-69 years in good health and CMV-seropositive. Each CDR3 is given with its conserved first and last residue. Fields, in order: D gene, J gene, V gene, clone size, CDR3 protein, CDR3 DNA. D genes are given only for firm matches. Not every row has a clone size; where given, it reads once, few, many or a size class.

NA	TRBJ1-1	TRBV18	NA	CASSPFEVSEQGGTEAFF	TGTGCCAGCTCACCCTTTGAGGTTTCCGAACAGGGCGGCACTGAAGCTTTCTTT
NA	TRBJ2-3	TRBV29-1	once	CSVEVSQGTDTQYF	TGCAGCGTTGAAGTATCCCAGGGGACAGATACGCAGTATTTT
NA	TRBJ2-7	TRBV5-8	NA	CASSLFEQYF	TGTGCCAGCAGCCTGTTCGAGCAGTACTTC
NA	TRBJ1-5	TRBV9	NA	CASSEGAGDSNQPQHF	TGTGCCAGCAGCGAAGGTGCAGGGGATAGCAATCAGCCCCAGCATTTT
NA	TRBJ2-7	TRBV27	NA	CASSSQSREQYF	TGTGCCAGCAGTTCCCAATCGCGGGAGCAGTACTTC
TRBD1	TRBJ2-1	TRBV7-9	NA	CASSTDRAQFF	TGTGCCAGCAGCACGGACAGGGCCCAGTTCTTC
TRBD1	TRBJ1-1	TRBV28	NA	CASSPQTGGRGAFF	TGTGCCAGCAGTCCTCAAACAGGGGGGAGAGGTGCTTTCTTT
NA	TRBJ1-2	TRBV4-2	few	CASSQDLSDSHYGYTF	TGTGCCAGCAGCCAAGATCTTTCGGACAGTCACTATGGCTACACCTTC
NA	TRBJ1-1	TRBV4-2	few	CASSQDAQGNTEAFF	TGTGCCAGCAGCCAAGATGCACAGGGGAACACTGAAGCTTTCTTT
TRBD1	TRBJ1-5	TRBV19	NA	CASSNRGLKPQHF	TGTGCCAGTAGTAACAGGGGGCTCAAGCCCCAGCATTTT
NA	TRBJ2-4	TRBV6-5	few	CASTRGTTGKNIQYF	TGTGCCAGCACCCGAGGAACCACGGGCAAAAACATTCAGTACTTC
NA	TRBJ1-3	TRBV6-6	few	CASSYSPSGSGNTIYF	TGTGCCAGCAGTTACTCGCCCTCAGGCTCTGGAAACACCATATATTTT
TRBD2	TRBJ2-1	TRBV6-1	NA	CASSKGTSGRGEQFF	TGTGCCAGCAGTAAGGGGACTAGCGGGAGGGGCGAGCAGTTCTTC
TRBD2	TRBJ2-5	TRBV9	NA	CASSVGPSGMGEKKTQYF	TGTGCCAGCAGCGTAGGGCCTAGCGGGATGGGGGAAAAAAAGACCCAGTACTTC
TRBD2	TRBJ2-1	TRBV27	NA	CASRASGRSSNEQFF	TGTGCCAGCAGAGCTAGCGGGAGATCTAGCAATGAGCAGTTCTTC
NA	TRBJ1-6	TRBV4-2	NA	CASSQDRLRGPLHF	TGTGCCAGCAGCCAAGATCGGCTTAGGGGACCCCTCCACTTT
TRBD1	TRBJ2-2	TRBV27	NA	CASSLPGQADTGELFF	TGTGCCAGCAGCCTCCCGGGACAGGCAGACACCGGGGAGCTGTTTTTT
TRBD2	TRBJ2-5	TRBV28	NA	CASLAGGAETQYF	TGTGCCAGCCTGGCGGGAGGAGCGGAGACCCAGTACTTC
TRBD1	TRBJ2-7	TRBV5-6	few	CASSLNLDRGYEQYF	TGTGCCAGCAGCCTCAACCTGGACAGGGGCTACGAGCAGTACTTC
NA	TRBJ2-2	TRBV11-2	NA	CASSPAIGLNTGELFF	TGTGCCAGCAGCCCAGCTATTGGACTAAACACCGGGGAGCTGTTTTTT
TRBD1	TRBJ2-6	TRBV13	few	CASSKDRVSGANVLTF	TGTGCCAGCAGCAAGGACAGGGTCTCTGGGGCCAACGTCCTGACTTTC
NA	TRBJ1-2	TRBV7-2	NA	CASSSKTVIYGYTF	TGTGCCAGCAGTTCGAAGACAGTCATCTATGGCTACACCTTC
TRBD1	TRBJ1-2	TRBV29-1	NA	CSVQGANYGYTF	TGCAGCGTTCAGGGGGCTAACTATGGCTACACCTTC
TRBD2	TRBJ2-1	TRBV19	NA	CASSTLAGGRMVYNEQFF	TGTGCCAGTAGTACCTTAGCGGGAGGGCGGATGGTGTACAATGAGCAGTTCTTC
NA	TRBJ2-5	TRBV5-4	NA	CASSKERQNQETQYF	TGTGCCAGCAGCAAGGAAAGACAGAACCAAGAGACCCAGTACTTC
TRBD1	TRBJ1-3	TRBV6-5	NA	CASSYSIQGASDTIYF	TGTGCCAGCAGTTACTCGATACAGGGGGCCAGTGACACCATATATTTT
TRBD2	TRBJ2-7	TRBV27	NA	CASGNSGGFYEQYF	TGTGCCAGCGGCAATAGCGGGGGTTTCTACGAGCAGTACTTC
TRBD2	TRBJ2-3	TRBV6-1	NA	CASRLAGGWDTQYF	TGTGCCAGCAGGCTAGCGGGAGGGTGGGATACGCAGTATTTT
NA	TRBJ1-3	TRBV12-5	NA	CASGLLLPATAGGNTIYF	TGTGCTAGTGGTTTGCTTCTCCCGGCGACGGCGGGTGGAAACACCATATATTTT
NA	TRBJ1-1	TRBV18	NA	CASSPSDGGTEAFF	TGTGCCAGCTCACCGTCAGACGGGGGAACTGAAGCTTTCTTT
NA	TRBJ2-1	TRBV6-5	NA	CASIRMGGAYNEQFF	TGTGCCAGCATACGTATGGGGGGAGCCTACAATGAGCAGTTCTTC
NA	TRBJ2-5	TRBV28	NA	CASSGRKARTFQETQYF	TGTGCCAGCTCCGGGAGAAAGGCAAGGACATTCCAAGAGACCCAGTACTTC
NA	TRBJ1-3	TRBV5-1	few	CASSLTGGNTIYF	TGCGCCAGCAGCTTGACAGGTGGAAACACCATATATTTT
NA	TRBJ1-2	TRBV6-1	NA	CASSEVMGGRHGYTF	TGTGCCAGCAGTGAAGTCATGGGGGGACGCCATGGCTACACCTTC
TRBD1	TRBJ1-2	TRBV23-1	NA	CASSPRDRGFNYGYTF	TGCGCCAGCAGTCCCCGGGACAGGGGATTTAACTATGGCTACACCTTC
TRBD2	TRBJ2-1	TRBV19	NA	CASSHGAGEQFF	TGTGCCAGTAGTCATGGAGCGGGGGAGCAGTTCTTC
TRBD1	TRBJ1-2	TRBV7-2	once	CASSTDREDGYTF	TGTGCCAGCAGCACGGACAGGGAAGATGGCTACACCTTC
NA	TRBJ1-5	TRBV6-5	NA	CASSPLGVRQPQHF	TGTGCCAGCAGTCCCCTCGGGGTCCGACAGCCCCAGCATTTT
NA	TRBJ2-3	TRBV28	NA	CASNPGVGDTQYF	TGTGCCAGCAACCCAGGGGTTGGGGATACGCAGTATTTT
TRBD1	TRBJ1-1	TRBV9	NA	CASSQRDSKEAFF	TGTGCCAGCAGTCAGAGGGACAGCAAGGAAGCTTTCTTT
TRBD1	TRBJ2-3	TRBV19	NA	CASTRQGSDTQYF	TGTGCCAGTACCCGACAGGGTTCAGATACGCAGTATTTT
NA	TRBJ1-1	TRBV7-9	NA	CSSRGDEAPEAFF	TGTTCCAGCAGAGGGGATGAGGCTCCTGAAGCTTTCTTT
TRBD1	TRBJ2-7	TRBV7-9	once	CASSVFVRTGNLGEQYF	TGTGCCAGCAGCGTCTTCGTCCGGACAGGGAATTTAGGCGAGCAGTACTTC
NA	TRBJ2-7	TRBV7-9	NA	CSSSFSSGGTYEQYF	TGTTCCAGCAGCTTTTCTTCCGGCGGAACCTACGAGCAGTACTTC
TRBD1	TRBJ1-1	TRBV6-1	NA	CASSTGGRAFF	TGTGCCAGCAGCACAGGGGGCCGAGCTTTCTTT
NA	TRBJ2-1	TRBV9	NA	CASSVDRGANNEQFF	TGTGCCAGCAGCGTAGACCGGGGAGCAAACAATGAGCAGTTCTTC
NA	TRBJ1-4	TRBV7-9	NA	CSSSSQRTLITNEKLFF	TGTTCCAGCAGCAGCCAACGAACGTTGATTACTAATGAAAAACTGTTTTTT
NA	TRBJ1-2	TRBV9	few	CASSASPLGGYTF	TGTGCCAGCAGCGCCTCCCCACTTGGTGGCTACACCTTC
TRBD1	TRBJ1-2	TRBV27	NA	CASSSGGYGYTF	TGTGCCAGCAGTTCAGGGGGGTATGGCTACACCTTC
TRBD2	TRBJ2-5	TRBV4-2	NA	CASSLHPGTSQETQYF	TGTGCCAGCAGCCTTCACCCCGGGACTAGCCAAGAGACCCAGTACTTC
TRBD2	TRBJ2-7	TRBV7-9	once	CASSLGSGLAGREQYF	TGTGCCAGCAGCTTAGGCTCTGGACTAGCGGGGCGCGAGCAGTACTTC
NA	TRBJ1-5	TRBV19	NA	CASSMGWRRASNQPQHF	TGTGCCAGTAGTATGGGTTGGAGGAGGGCAAGCAATCAGCCCCAGCATTTT
NA	TRBJ1-1	TRBV5-6	NA	CASGTILTEAFF	TGTGCCAGCGGGACTATTTTGACTGAAGCTTTCTTT